Listed below are T cell receptor beta chains from one sample, sequenced in a study of cytomegalovirus exposure and HLA in healthy donors. Libraries were prepared by immunoSEQ multiplex PCR; TCRdb keeps only in-frame clonotypes and omits some of them. The repertoire consists of hundreds of thousands of clones, with less than 90% occurring once and the leading ten covering 12%. Sequenced: PBMCs. These receptor sequences come from a young man in good health and CMV-seropositive. Each CDR3 is given with its conserved first and last residue. The order of the fields is J gene, D gene, V gene, clone size, CDR3 protein, CDR3 DNA. D genes are given only for firm matches. Where a row states a size, it is once, few, many or the class of an expanded clone; other rows omit it.

>TRBJ2-1|TRBD1|TRBV4-1|once
CASSPNRGEYNEQFF
TGCGCCAGCAGCCCAAACAGGGGGGAATACAATGAGCAGTTCTTC
>TRBJ1-5|.|TRBV18|.
CASSPYRDQPQHF
TGTGCCAGCTCACCATATCGGGATCAGCCCCAGCATTTT
>TRBJ1-5|.|TRBV4-1|.
CASSQEGGGFGGQPQHF
TGCGCCAGCAGCCAAGAGGGTGGGGGATTTGGGGGTCAGCCCCAGCATTTT
>TRBJ2-1|TRBD2|TRBV19|.
CATSWGGYNEQFF
TGTGCCACTAGCTGGGGGGGATACAATGAGCAGTTCTTC
>TRBJ2-1|.|TRBV6-5|.
CASSYGQGYNEQFF
TGTGCCAGCAGTTACGGGCAGGGCTACAATGAGCAGTTCTTC
>TRBJ2-1|.|TRBV5-1|.
CASSFTGRTPYNEQFF
TGCGCCAGCAGCTTTACGGGACGGACGCCCTACAATGAGCAGTTCTTC
>TRBJ1-1|TRBD1|TRBV5-6|.
CASSLVFGTGGWRTEAFF
TGTGCCAGCAGCTTGGTTTTCGGGACAGGGGGCTGGCGAACTGAAGCTTTCTTT
>TRBJ2-7|TRBD2|TRBV27|.
CASSALAGVGEQYF
TGTGCCAGCAGCGCCCTAGCGGGAGTGGGCGAGCAGTACTTC
>TRBJ2-7|TRBD1|TRBV6-5|.
CASSRRDRGTYEQYF
TGTGCCAGCAGCCGCCGGGACAGGGGAACCTACGAGCAGTACTTC
>TRBJ1-2|.|TRBV14|.
CASSHGPSYGYTF
TGTGCCAGCAGCCACGGGCCCTCCTATGGCTACACCTTC
>TRBJ2-2|TRBD2|TRBV10-2|.
CASSVGLAGLNTGELFF
TGCGCCAGCAGTGTTGGACTAGCGGGACTGAACACCGGGGAGCTGTTTTTT
>TRBJ2-7|TRBD1|TRBV11-3|.
CASSPGTGNYEQYF
TGTGCCAGCAGCCCGGGGACAGGAAACTACGAGCAGTACTTC
>TRBJ2-5|.|TRBV5-8|.
CASSLDTLLGGTEETQYF
TGTGCCAGCAGCTTGGATACTCTACTCGGCGGGACGGAAGAGACCCAGTACTTC
>TRBJ2-1|TRBD2|TRBV19|.
CASSTPALAEHDNEQFF
TGTGCCAGTAGTACCCCCGCACTAGCGGAGCATGACAATGAGCAGTTCTTC
>TRBJ1-5|.|TRBV28|.
CASSLLRQPQHF
TGTGCCAGCAGTTTACTCCGGCAGCCCCAGCATTTT
>TRBJ2-7|.|TRBV7-9|.
CASSFGPPTYFNEQYF
TGTGCCAGCAGCTTCGGGCCGCCGACCTACTTCAACGAGCAGTACTTC
>TRBJ2-1|TRBD2|TRBV12-5|few
CASGSSSGRPEGEQFF
TGTGCTAGTGGTTCGTCTAGCGGGAGGCCCGAGGGTGAGCAGTTCTTC
>TRBJ1-5|.|TRBV6-6|once
CASSPTFTSNQPQHF
TGTGCCAGCAGCCCCACTTTCACAAGCAATCAGCCCCAGCATTTT
>TRBJ1-2|.|TRBV6-6|.
CASSYETQLYGYTF
TGTGCCAGCAGTTACGAGACCCAGCTCTATGGCTACACCTTC
>TRBJ2-1|.|TRBV4-2|.
CASSQDFRGISYNEQFF
TGTGCCAGCAGCCAAGATTTTCGGGGAATCTCCTACAATGAGCAGTTCTTC
>TRBJ2-7|.|TRBV7-9|once
CASSPAVSSYEQYF
TGTGCCAGCAGCCCGGCGGTCTCTTCTTACGAGCAGTACTTC
>TRBJ2-2|TRBD1|TRBV7-8|.
CASSLGTGHTGELFF
TGTGCCAGCAGCTTAGGGACAGGGCACACCGGGGAGCTGTTTTTT
>TRBJ2-1|.|TRBV5-1|.
CASSLGQGAYNEQFF
TGCGCCAGCAGCTTGGGGCAGGGAGCCTACAATGAGCAGTTCTTC
>TRBJ2-7|TRBD1|TRBV5-5|.
CASSYAQGAYEQYF
TGTGCCAGCAGCTATGCTCAGGGGGCCTACGAGCAGTACTTC
>TRBJ2-3|TRBD2|TRBV6-6|.
CASNPSGRPDTQYF
TGTGCCAGCAATCCTAGCGGGAGGCCAGATACGCAGTATTTT
>TRBJ2-3|.|TRBV18|.
CASSPSASRSDTQYF
TGTGCCAGCTCACCATCTGCAAGCAGGTCGGATACGCAGTATTTT
>TRBJ1-2|TRBD1|TRBV5-1|.
CASSFTGQGADYGYTF
TGCGCCAGCAGCTTTACGGGACAGGGCGCCGACTATGGCTACACCTTC
>TRBJ2-1|.|TRBV4-1|.
CASSYQSRGDEQFF
TGCGCCAGCAGCTACCAGTCTAGGGGGGATGAGCAGTTCTTC
>TRBJ2-7|.|TRBV11-2|.
CASSLIGGTYEQYF
TGTGCCAGCAGCTTGATTGGCGGCACCTACGAGCAGTACTTC
>TRBJ1-2|.|TRBV25-1|.
CASSPAGRNYGYTF
TGTGCCAGCAGTCCCGCAGGGAGGAACTATGGCTACACCTTC
>TRBJ1-1|.|TRBV5-6|.
CASIFRGLNTEAFF
TGTGCCTCGATATTCCGGGGACTGAACACTGAAGCTTTCTTT
>TRBJ2-7|.|TRBV5-4|.
CASSLSGGGRTYEQYF
TGTGCCAGCAGCTTGTCTGGCGGAGGGAGGACCTACGAGCAGTACTTC
>TRBJ1-5|.|TRBV30|few
CAWSVDSNQPQHF
TGTGCCTGGAGTGTCGATAGCAATCAGCCCCAGCATTTT
>TRBJ2-5|.|TRBV5-4|.
CASSRRETGRGKTQYF
TGTGCCAGCAGCCGTCGTGAGACAGGGAGGGGGAAGACCCAGTACTTC
>TRBJ2-5|.|TRBV12-5|few
CASGLDSTSETQYF
TGTGCTAGTGGTTTAGATAGCACGAGTGAGACCCAGTACTTC
>TRBJ2-5|TRBD1|TRBV15|.
CATSTRTGYETQYF
TGTGCCACCAGCACAAGGACAGGTTATGAGACCCAGTACTTC
>TRBJ1-1|.|TRBV4-1|many
CASSQNTEAFF
TGCGCCAGCAGCCAAAACACTGAAGCTTTCTTT
>TRBJ1-2|.|TRBV7-9|.
CASSLIWRDREGGYTF
TGTGCCAGCAGCTTAATATGGCGGGACCGGGAGGGTGGCTACACCTTC
>TRBJ1-2|.|TRBV9|once
CASSVPKVNRVDYGYTF
TGTGCCAGCAGCGTCCCGAAGGTGAACAGGGTGGACTATGGCTACACCTTC
>TRBJ2-5|.|TRBV30|.
CAWGLGTGKETQYF
TGTGCCTGGGGGCTCGGAACAGGCAAAGAGACCCAGTACTTC
>TRBJ2-7|TRBD2|TRBV19|.
CASSVGWASGSYEQYF
TGTGCCAGTAGTGTTGGTTGGGCTAGCGGATCCTACGAGCAGTACTTC
>TRBJ1-1|TRBD1|TRBV5-4|.
CASSGRGKNTEAFF
TGTGCCAGCAGCGGCAGGGGGAAGAACACTGAAGCTTTCTTT
>TRBJ1-2|.|TRBV6-6|.
CASSTTGNYGYTF
TGTGCCAGCAGTACGACTGGAAACTATGGCTACACCTTC
>TRBJ2-2|TRBD2|TRBV5-1|.
CASSLSPAGVGTGELFF
TGCGCCAGCAGCTTGAGTCCAGCGGGAGTGGGCACCGGGGAGCTGTTTTTT